A selection of T cell receptor beta chains follows, all from one sample in a study. TCRdb analysed the 5' RACE reads with MiXCR anew, one entry per CDR3 protein. The sample carries about 40,000 distinct CDR3 sequences, approximately 20% recorded once. The sample comprised naive CD4+ T cells sorted from a lymph node. These receptors originate from a female donor with breast cancer. CDR3s include the opening cysteine and the closing phenylalanine or tryptophan. D genes are given only for firm matches.

j_gene: TRBJ1-5
v_gene: TRBV3-1
d_gene: TRBD1
CDR3aa: CASSQTGGYSNQPQHF

j_gene: TRBJ2-7
v_gene: TRBV5-1
d_gene: NA
CDR3aa: CASSLFQEGEQYF

j_gene: TRBJ2-2
v_gene: TRBV7-2
d_gene: TRBD2
CDR3aa: CASSLGLAGGLGSGELFF

j_gene: TRBJ2-1
v_gene: TRBV5-1
d_gene: TRBD1
CDR3aa: CASSPGTGGEVLRTYNEQFF

j_gene: TRBJ2-3
v_gene: TRBV6-1
d_gene: NA
CDR3aa: CASHQGGTDTQYF

j_gene: TRBJ2-7
v_gene: TRBV6-5
d_gene: NA
CDR3aa: CASSYSINQAYEQYF

j_gene: TRBJ2-7
v_gene: TRBV5-5
d_gene: NA
CDR3aa: CASSIHDVGGVYEQYF

j_gene: TRBJ2-3
v_gene: TRBV12-3/TRBV12-4
d_gene: TRBD2
CDR3aa: CAITTSGSADTQYF

j_gene: TRBJ1-2
v_gene: TRBV20-1
d_gene: NA
CDR3aa: CSARDGRQSSYTF

j_gene: TRBJ1-6
v_gene: TRBV7-6
d_gene: NA
CDR3aa: CASSLSTDNSPLHF

j_gene: TRBJ2-3
v_gene: TRBV5-4
d_gene: NA
CDR3aa: CASSLGLGGGDTQYF

j_gene: TRBJ2-5
v_gene: TRBV5-5
d_gene: TRBD2
CDR3aa: CASSPRVAGEVETQYF

j_gene: TRBJ2-1
v_gene: TRBV6-5
d_gene: TRBD2
CDR3aa: CASSYFGRSNEQFF

j_gene: TRBJ2-3
v_gene: TRBV5-1
d_gene: NA
CDR3aa: CASSLERSPDTQYF

j_gene: TRBJ1-1
v_gene: TRBV6-5
d_gene: TRBD1
CDR3aa: CASSPSDRPNTEAFF

j_gene: TRBJ1-6
v_gene: TRBV7-9
d_gene: TRBD1
CDR3aa: CASSLQGADSPLHF

j_gene: TRBJ2-1
v_gene: TRBV6-5
d_gene: TRBD2
CDR3aa: CASTSPGGYNEQFF

j_gene: TRBJ1-2
v_gene: TRBV5-1
d_gene: NA
CDR3aa: CASSWDARRGYTF

j_gene: TRBJ2-7
v_gene: TRBV7-2
d_gene: NA
CDR3aa: CASSLTRTSTYEQYF

j_gene: TRBJ2-7
v_gene: TRBV5-1
d_gene: TRBD1
CDR3aa: CASSRQGAYEQYF

j_gene: TRBJ1-2
v_gene: TRBV7-2
d_gene: NA
CDR3aa: CASSWAVTGNYGYTF

j_gene: TRBJ1-2
v_gene: TRBV5-1
d_gene: NA
CDR3aa: CASSFDSPNYGYTF

j_gene: TRBJ2-5
v_gene: TRBV5-1
d_gene: TRBD2
CDR3aa: CASSLGTSGNKETQYF

j_gene: TRBJ2-1
v_gene: TRBV7-2
d_gene: NA
CDR3aa: CASSLNGYNEQFF

j_gene: TRBJ2-1
v_gene: TRBV7-2
d_gene: TRBD2
CDR3aa: CASSLGGASGRNEQFF

j_gene: TRBJ2-3
v_gene: TRBV6-5
d_gene: NA
CDR3aa: CASRPGASMGTDTQYF

j_gene: TRBJ2-6
v_gene: TRBV6-5
d_gene: TRBD1
CDR3aa: CASSYSRDRVSGANVLTF

j_gene: TRBJ2-5
v_gene: TRBV5-1
d_gene: NA
CDR3aa: CASRSGTAQETQYF

j_gene: TRBJ2-7
v_gene: TRBV6-5
d_gene: TRBD2
CDR3aa: CASSYSTSGNNEQYF

j_gene: TRBJ2-3
v_gene: TRBV7-9
d_gene: NA
CDR3aa: CASSQADFTDTQYF

j_gene: TRBJ2-7
v_gene: TRBV5-1
d_gene: NA
CDR3aa: CASSLEGRSYEQYF

j_gene: TRBJ2-3
v_gene: TRBV4-3
d_gene: NA
CDR3aa: CASSIGGESTDTQYF

j_gene: TRBJ1-2
v_gene: TRBV18
d_gene: TRBD1
CDR3aa: CASSKDRDGYTF

j_gene: TRBJ2-6
v_gene: TRBV10-3
d_gene: TRBD1
CDR3aa: CAISSPGTGGGANVLTF

j_gene: TRBJ2-3
v_gene: TRBV6-6
d_gene: NA
CDR3aa: CASSYEVDTQYF